Given below is one T cell receptor beta chain in context. A junction end diverges from the germline sequence, so it may reflect a read error. The data are from a study of blood T cell repertoires in COVID-19. Overall study context: Samples representing acute and convalescent COVID-19 were sourced from the United States, Italy and Spain. The analysed material was cDNA or gDNA that came from T cells, B-cell-depleted T cells, or PBMCs.

CDR3 length: 15 residues. Germline values: CDR1 MNHEY, CDR2 SVGEGT. Original handling: Amplification of reference gene primers was used by the study to estimate nucleated cell counts. Data came from immunoSEQ multiplex PCR; TCRdb stores just in-frame clones and leaves some out. D and trimming come from the DNA, and the V and J calls and clone size come from that table. The sample holds about 100,000 clones, around four fifths seen once. This chain links TRBV6-2 or TRBV6-3 with TRBJ1-1, with D tentatively TRBD1 (6 bases). This receptor was identified in a woman aged 65 to 85 with acute or convalescent COVID-19. Sequencing was done on a sample of peripheral blood. In DNA, the CDR3 is TGTGCCAGCAGTAACTCGGGGGCTTTGGGCACTGAAGCTTTCTTT. Residues: CASSNSGALGTEAFF.